The rows below give T cell receptor beta chains drawn from one sample of a study of type 1 regulatory T cells. TCRdb independently ran MiXCR on the reads; one entry per CDR3 protein. The sample has about 18,000 distinct CDR3 sequences, about 10% seen once; the top ten hold approximately 2.5%. Material for sequencing was CD4+ T cells, either the whole sample or a sorted fraction (not recorded which). Source of these receptors: a human donor in good health. Each CDR3 is given with its conserved first and last residue. Each record gives: D gene, clone size, V gene, J gene, CDR3 DNA, CDR3 protein. D genes are given only for firm matches. Clone size is shown for a subset of rows, as once, few, many or a class of expanded clone.

D: TRBD1; size: many; V: TRBV12-3/TRBV12-4; J: TRBJ2-7; DNA: TGTGCCAGCAGCCGAAGCAAAGGACAGGTAAACGAGCAGTACTTC; CDR3: CASSRSKGQVNEQYF
D: .; size: .; V: TRBV20-1; J: TRBJ2-7; DNA: TGCAGTGCTAGCTTAGTTTCCGAGCAGTACTTC; CDR3: CSASLVSEQYF
D: .; size: few; V: TRBV5-1; J: TRBJ2-5; DNA: TGCGCCAGCAGCGACCCACAGGGCGGAAAGACCCAGTACTTC; CDR3: CASSDPQGGKTQYF
D: .; size: .; V: TRBV7-2; J: TRBJ2-1; DNA: TGTGCCAGCAGCTTAGACGGGAGTCCCTACAATGAGCAGTTCTTC; CDR3: CASSLDGSPYNEQFF
D: .; size: .; V: TRBV19; J: TRBJ1-5; DNA: TGTGCCAGTAGTCCCTATGAGGCAGCTAGCAATCAGCCCCAGCATTTT; CDR3: CASSPYEAASNQPQHF
D: .; size: medium-sized; V: TRBV20-1; J: TRBJ2-3; DNA: TGCAGTGCCACGGACCGGGACGGGCGCACAGATACGCAGTATTTT; CDR3: CSATDRDGRTDTQYF
D: TRBD2; size: many; V: TRBV3-1; J: TRBJ2-3; DNA: TGTGCCAGCAGCCCTAGAGCGGGATTCACAGATACGCAGTATTTT; CDR3: CASSPRAGFTDTQYF
D: TRBD2; size: medium-sized; V: TRBV5-4; J: TRBJ2-1; DNA: TGTGCCAGCAGCTCCACCAGCGGGACTAGCGATGAGCAGTTCTTC; CDR3: CASSSTSGTSDEQFF
D: TRBD2; size: few; V: TRBV7-2; J: TRBJ2-3; DNA: TGTGCCAGCAGCCCTAGAATCCCGGGAGGACGCACAGATACGCAGTATTTT; CDR3: CASSPRIPGGRTDTQYF
D: .; size: medium-sized; V: TRBV20-1; J: TRBJ2-1; DNA: TGCAGTGCTAGACCTCAGCGCCGCAGCTCCTACAATGAGCAGTTCTTC; CDR3: CSARPQRRSSYNEQFF
D: TRBD2; size: many; V: TRBV29-1; J: TRBJ2-7; DNA: TGCAGCGTTGAAGACCCCCTCGCGGGAGGCTACGAGCAGTACTTC; CDR3: CSVEDPLAGGYEQYF
D: .; size: few; V: TRBV12-3/TRBV12-4; J: TRBJ2-1; DNA: TGTGCCAGCAGTTTAGGAGGGGGCTCCTACAATGAGCAGTTCTTC; CDR3: CASSLGGGSYNEQFF
D: .; size: many; V: TRBV20-1; J: TRBJ2-3; DNA: TGCAGTGCCCTCGGGTCGGATACGCAGTATTTT; CDR3: CSALGSDTQYF